This T cell receptor beta chain was sequenced during a study of post-analysis software for immune sequencing data (dated by TCRdb to 2015 to 2017). About the investigation overall: Recorded disease courses included relapsing-remitting, secondary progressive and progressive-relapsing multiple sclerosis, with some patients lacking subtype annotation. The patient repertoires were compared against about 10 previously published healthy control repertoires obtained from donors aged about 6 to 26 years. A subset of samples was prepared in parallel using single-end sample barcoding, then pooled and co-amplified after Illumina adapter ligation. Summary of the overall study and its limitations: Direct clustering with F measure revealed strong co-clustering of samples prepared in the same batch, which led to a batch-effect correction. The control group was slightly older than the multiple sclerosis patient group. Normalized Chao1 diversity was significantly lower in multiple sclerosis patients than controls, suggesting substantial peripheral T-cell clonal expansion. Patients showed significantly higher frequencies than controls for several TRBV segments, among them TRBV5-6, TRBV5-1 and TRBV20-1.

The CDR3 contains 15 residues, cysteine and phenylalanine counted. The read is trimmed to its CDR3 DNA, 45 bases read in frame from base 1. CDR1 and CDR2 (MNHEY, SMNVEV) derive from the germline V gene (reference sequence). Libraries were constructed by PCR. The sequencer was an Illumina HiSeq 2500. To reduce PCR and sequencing biases, unique molecular identifiers were built into the TCR beta cDNA libraries. Some 500,000 cDNA molecules were obtained for every 1 to 10 million input T cells, so each molecule roughly corresponded to one T cell. The same protocol used for the earlier healthy control dataset was applied to prepare and sequence the patient libraries. Within a given batch, samples were prepared together, multiplexed and sequenced on the same HiSeq lane. In the original analysis: Raw barcoded reads were processed with MIGEC, and single-read molecular identifier groups were discarded before consensus assembly and CDR3 extraction. VDJtools was used for post-analysis of the clonotype tables, with diversity normalized by down-sampling every dataset to the smallest sample size. In repertoire overlap clustering, CDR3 amino acid sequences, but not nucleotide sequences, were matched to correct batch-related cross-sample contamination. TCRdb ran its own pipeline on the public reads, namely fastp trimming at Q25 and MiXCR clone calling, and kept in-frame beta chains. Rows with a matching CDR3 protein are joined into one entry that keeps the most common DNA and genes. It is TCRdb's table, rather than the study itself, that gives the V and J calls and clone size. This sample lists about 200,000 distinct CDR3 sequences; about 30% were detected once. Nearly 3.5% of the sample is in the top ten clones.

To demonstrate the VDJtools post-analysis software, TCR beta repertoires were profiled from the peripheral blood of about 14 young patients with multiple sclerosis. The multiple sclerosis patients were children and adolescents ranging in age from 6 to 15 years. A note on this clonotype: It has no known antigen specificity. Just one base apart from a much larger clone, this may be a read error.

Sequencing used blood. This clonotype was obtained from a girl aged 2-17 years with multiple sclerosis. The chain links TRBV27 with TRBJ2-1, and 8 junctional nucleotides match TRBD2. The CDR3 corresponds to CASSLTSGPYNKQFF. The DNA reads as follows: TGTGCCAGCAGCCTAACTAGCGGCCCCTACAATAAGCAGTTCTTC.